This T cell receptor beta chain was captured in a study of cytomegalovirus exposure and HLA in healthy donors (dated by TCRdb to the late 2010s). Turning to the overall study: According to an earlier analysis of several hundred of the donors, about 179 million T cells yielded over 100 million unique TCR beta sequences and about 300 Gb of sequence data. Around 300 gigabases of sequencing data and roughly 90 million unique TCR sequences were included in an early release covering under 650 HLA-typed donors. The genetic ancestry cluster associated with self-reported Caucasian donors included approximately 85% of the roughly 400 genotyped donors. The aim of the study was to test whether cataloging public T cell receptors could identify signatures of past pathogen exposure. The study used immunosequencing to profile the T cell repertoires of more than 650 subjects and linked those repertoires to cytomegalovirus serostatus. In addition to the first cohort of 666 subjects, a separate validation cohort of under 150 different subjects was used. To predict cytomegalovirus infection status, the study brought together high-throughput TCR immunosequencing, statistical association of individual TCRs with disease status, and machine learning. A later analysis re-examined previously published TCR beta repertoires from just over 650 donors and added high-resolution HLA genotyping to investigate patterns of TCR occurrence. In the later analysis, no new phenotypic data were used to find candidate immune exposures; instead, reliance was placed on TCR beta sequences and their occurrence across donors. An earlier analysis of fewer than 750 of the donors used high-throughput TCR beta sequencing to judge whether each TCR beta V gene segment behaved as functional or pseudogenic. Donor age, sex, ethnicity and CMV serostatus were collected together with the repertoire data. A later genetic analysis took genome-wide SNP genotypes for about three fifths of the 666 donors and used that subset as a discovery cohort. Every repertoire in the discovery cohort had been generated on one and the same sequencing platform. Class I and class II HLA loci were covered by the typing at four-digit resolution. The number of typed donors differed by locus: roughly 620-640 for A, B, C, DRB1 and DQB1; approximately 520 for DQA1; 606 for DPA1; and 450 to 480 for DPB1. A few DR-DQ haplotypes were handled as single units for association and clustering because linkage in the cohort was strong. Among almost 400 genotyped donors of the cohort, an average of 235,054 unique TCR beta nucleotide sequences were sequenced per donor, roughly a sixth of them non-productive. General findings and caveats noted by the study authors: Most TCR sequences were seen in very few donors, while some public TCRs were found in many individuals. When HLA alleles, especially DR and DQ, strongly co-occurred, attributing TCR associations to individual alleles was difficult. This cohort had only TCR beta chains sequenced, and the lack of alpha or paired-chain data limited which features could be detected. A few of the identified cytomegalovirus-associated TCR beta chains were confirmed in vitro to be specific for cytomegalovirus antigens. It was suggested by the authors that the approach could potentially be generalized to other disease states and immunological phenotypes. According to a later analysis, TCR association rates differed among HLA loci, with DRB1 alleles showing the most associated TCRs and HLA-C alleles showing the fewest. Roughly uniform sequencing depth across donors was assumed in presence/absence analyses, although this assumption may not hold. According to a later analysis, most CMV-associated TCR beta chains appeared to be HLA-restricted, and the HLA associations seemed to be driven largely by CMV exposure. A further reported finding was that TCR beta sequences accurately predicted the HLA-A and HLA-B alleles for most subjects in the first cohort. Broadly in line with IMGT annotations, most TCR beta V segments showed up in productive rearrangements about 90% or about 30% of the time in an earlier analysis of 587 of the donors. Some IMGT-functional V segments, including TRBV6-2 and TRBV6-3, could not be distinguished by the 87-base-pair reads and were therefore excluded. Several of the top co-occurrence clusters appeared to be linked to parvovirus B19, influenza, CMV and Epstein-Barr virus, according to a later analysis. Compared with the approximately 670-donor mean, donors in an Asian-associated ancestry cluster had fewer N-insertions in productive TCRs, according to a later genetic analysis. A cluster of highly shared sequence variants was judged likely to be a technical artifact of the sequencing pipeline. The study listed 150 to 200 TCR beta chains as associated with cytomegalovirus. Because HLA typing was missing for some donors at each locus, association tests included only the typed subset. Because counts were too low, about 15 rarely observed V segments, including chromosome 9 orphons, were left out of the earlier analysis of about 500 of the donors. At a false discovery rate of 0.05, a later analysis linked 16,951 TCR beta sequences to specific HLA alleles. An association between a missense DCLRE1C variant and V-gene and J-gene trimming of TCR beta chains was found in a later genetic analysis and replicated in an independent cohort. The classifier was reported to diagnose cytomegalovirus status with high specificity and sensitivity in both the original cohort and the validation cohort. Linkage disequilibrium might explain the correlated functional status among segregating V segments, but an unknown experimental factor could not be excluded. In a later analysis, HLA-associated TCR beta chains showed more clonal expansion and lower generation probabilities than non-associated chains that were equally common. Immune exposure information for the cohort was limited to CMV serostatus.

As concerns this clone: Its target antigen remains unknown. Base-call qualities are not available, and no considerably larger clone is one nucleotide away.

Preparation of the library involved the immunoSEQ multiplex PCR assay. For the multiplex PCR, a mixture combining 60 forward primers for TCR Vbeta segments and 13 reverse primers for TCR Jbeta segments was used. A multiplex PCR assay on genomic DNA amplified the CDR3 region of rearranged TCR beta genes. The amplified TCR beta libraries were sequenced on the Illumina HiSeq System as 87-base-pair reads. In the source study's methods: In a later analysis, roughly 80 million unique TCR beta chains were counted across the roughly 700 repertoires, and roughly 9.9 million of these chains were shared by at least two donors. Raw reads were error-corrected and collapsed into unique sequences by a nearest-neighbor algorithm in which closely related sequences were merged to remove PCR and sequencing errors. To assign V, D and J gene segments, CDR3 sequences were aligned to IMGT reference sequences. Each retained sequence needed at least a six-nucleotide match to both a V gene segment and a J gene segment. Rearrangements were classified as productive when the CDR3 lacked stop codons and remained in frame with V and J, and all other rearrangements were classified as non-productive. Following IMGT convention, CDR3 was defined as the stretch from the second conserved V-encoded cysteine to the conserved J-encoded phenylalanine. The earlier analysis of about 620 of the donors excluded sequences that lacked an unambiguous match to a single V gene segment. In an earlier analysis of 587 of the donors, V segments were called functional above 56.7% productive rearrangements and were called segregating when the between-donor standard deviation exceeded 5%. To diagnose cytomegalovirus status from the catalog of TCR beta chain sequences, a statistical classification framework was built. A later analysis assigned V and J genes by comparing TCR nucleotide sequences with IMGT/GENE-DB human TR gene sequences. In a later analysis, CDR3 sequences and most-parsimonious VDJ recombination scenarios were assigned using the TCRdist pipeline. In a later analysis, each TCR beta chain was defined by its CDR3 amino acid sequence together with its V-gene family, and reads without a unique V-gene family were excluded. In a later analysis, 500 to 650 highly shared, low-generation-probability nucleotide sequences were removed to address suspected cross-contamination and a sequencing artifact. For each public chain, a later analysis derived a clonal expansion index from normalized ranks of inferred template counts within each repertoire. In a later analysis, generation probabilities were computed with a VDJ recombination model fitted to out-of-frame rearrangements, and the resulting probabilities were checked against IGoR. Hypergeometric tests were used in a later analysis to score TCR-TCR, TCR-HLA and TCR-CMV co-occurrence, with a repertoire-size bias correction applied to the TCR pairs. To estimate false discovery rates, a later analysis permuted the HLA or CMV assignments 20 times. In a later analysis, co-occurring TCRs were grouped with DBSCAN, and TCRdist sequence similarity was added when clustering was performed within HLA-allele-positive subsets. Repertoires with fewer than 30,000 or more than 120,000 public chains, plus five repertoires with anomalous nucleotide sharing, were excluded from co-occurrence clustering. TCRdb carries this immuneACCESS record with in-frame sequences only. Its versions omit some clonotypes, under half of them owing to an unresolved V gene in the studies checked, with the rest unexplained. The D gene and trimming were derived from the DNA, and the V and J assignments and clone size from that table. Counted in this sample were 180,000 or so clones; approximately 85% of them appeared once. About 9.3% of the sample goes to the ten largest clones.

The cohort consisted of more than 650 healthy bone marrow donors. All cohort members were sampled while nominally healthy, although unrecorded immune exposures were likely present. The donor was CMV seropositive and belonged to the group of 250 to 300 seropositive cohort members. A peripheral blood sample was provided by each donor, and peripheral blood mononuclear cells were used for TCR beta sequencing. The Qiagen DNeasy Blood Extraction Kit was used to extract genomic DNA from the blood cell samples. The CDR3 numbers 15 residues from cysteine through phenylalanine. The sequence is cut down to CDR3 DNA, 45 bases in frame from base 1. Per the germline V gene, SGDLS is the CDR1 and YYNGEE is the CDR2. V is cut back by 0 bases and J by 4 bases, with 4 bases in the junction unmatched.

Sequencing was performed on PBMCs. The rearranged segments are TRBV9 and TRBJ1-3; 7 bases in the junction line up with TRBD1. This TCR came from a man aged 18 to 29 in good health and CMV-seropositive. The DNA reads as follows: TGTGCCAGCAGCGTAGGGCAGGGGGAAGGAAACACCATATATTTT. It translates to CASSVGQGEGNTIYF.